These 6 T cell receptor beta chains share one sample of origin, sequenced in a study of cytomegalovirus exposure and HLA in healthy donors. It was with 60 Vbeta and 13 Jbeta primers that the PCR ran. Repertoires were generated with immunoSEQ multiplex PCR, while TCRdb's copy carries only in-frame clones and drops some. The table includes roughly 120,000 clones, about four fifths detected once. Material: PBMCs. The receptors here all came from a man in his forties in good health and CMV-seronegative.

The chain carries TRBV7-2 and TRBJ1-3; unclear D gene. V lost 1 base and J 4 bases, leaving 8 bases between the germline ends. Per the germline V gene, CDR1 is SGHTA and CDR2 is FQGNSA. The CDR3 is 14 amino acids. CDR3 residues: CASSLGSGGNTIYF. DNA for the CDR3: TGTGCCAGCAGCTTAGGTTCGGGGGGAAACACCATATATTTT.

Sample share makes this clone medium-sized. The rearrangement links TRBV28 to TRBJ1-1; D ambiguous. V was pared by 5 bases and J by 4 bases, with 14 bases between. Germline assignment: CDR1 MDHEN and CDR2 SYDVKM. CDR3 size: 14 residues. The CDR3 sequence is CASSRLREGTEAFF. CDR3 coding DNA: TGTGCCAGCAGTCGCCTCCGGGAGGGCACTGAAGCTTTCTTT.

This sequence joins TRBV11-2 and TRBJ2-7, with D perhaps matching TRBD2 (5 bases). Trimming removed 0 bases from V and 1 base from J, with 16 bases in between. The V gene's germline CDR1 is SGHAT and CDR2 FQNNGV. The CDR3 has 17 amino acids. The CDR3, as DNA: TGTGCCAGCAGCTTAGATAGTGGGCGGGCGCAGTCCTACGAGCAGTACTTC. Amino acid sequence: CASSLDSGRAQSYEQYF.

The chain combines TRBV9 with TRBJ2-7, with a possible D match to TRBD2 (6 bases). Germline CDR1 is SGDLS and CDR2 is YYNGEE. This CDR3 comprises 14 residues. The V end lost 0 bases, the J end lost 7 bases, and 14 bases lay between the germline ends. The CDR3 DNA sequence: TGTGCCAGCAGCGTAGGGGGCAGTCGGGGGGAGCAGTACTTC. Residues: CASSVGGSRGEQYF.

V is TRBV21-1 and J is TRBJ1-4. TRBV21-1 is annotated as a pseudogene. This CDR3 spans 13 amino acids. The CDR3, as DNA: TGTGCCAGCAGCATAACGGGTAGGGAAAAACTGTTTTTT. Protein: CASSITGREKLFF.

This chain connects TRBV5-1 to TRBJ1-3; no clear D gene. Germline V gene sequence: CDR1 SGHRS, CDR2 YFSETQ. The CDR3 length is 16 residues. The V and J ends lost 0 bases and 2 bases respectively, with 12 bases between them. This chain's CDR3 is CASSLELGGTGNTIYF. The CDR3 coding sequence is TGCGCCAGCAGCTTGGAACTCGGAGGAACTGGAAACACCATATATTTT.